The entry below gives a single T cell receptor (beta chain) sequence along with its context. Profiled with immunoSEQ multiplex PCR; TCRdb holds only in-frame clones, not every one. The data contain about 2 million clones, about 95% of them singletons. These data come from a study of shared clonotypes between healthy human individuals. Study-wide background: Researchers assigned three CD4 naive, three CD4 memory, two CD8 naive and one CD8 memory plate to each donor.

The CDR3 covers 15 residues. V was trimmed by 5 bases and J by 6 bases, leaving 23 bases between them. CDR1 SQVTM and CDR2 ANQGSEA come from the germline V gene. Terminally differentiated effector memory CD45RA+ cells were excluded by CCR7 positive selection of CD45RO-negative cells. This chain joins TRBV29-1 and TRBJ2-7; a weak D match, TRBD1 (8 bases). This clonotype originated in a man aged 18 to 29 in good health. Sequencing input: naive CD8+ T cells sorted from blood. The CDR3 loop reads CSVPASGTGGGEQYF. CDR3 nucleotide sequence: TGCAGCGTTCCGGCGAGCGGGACAGGAGGCGGCGAGCAGTACTTC.